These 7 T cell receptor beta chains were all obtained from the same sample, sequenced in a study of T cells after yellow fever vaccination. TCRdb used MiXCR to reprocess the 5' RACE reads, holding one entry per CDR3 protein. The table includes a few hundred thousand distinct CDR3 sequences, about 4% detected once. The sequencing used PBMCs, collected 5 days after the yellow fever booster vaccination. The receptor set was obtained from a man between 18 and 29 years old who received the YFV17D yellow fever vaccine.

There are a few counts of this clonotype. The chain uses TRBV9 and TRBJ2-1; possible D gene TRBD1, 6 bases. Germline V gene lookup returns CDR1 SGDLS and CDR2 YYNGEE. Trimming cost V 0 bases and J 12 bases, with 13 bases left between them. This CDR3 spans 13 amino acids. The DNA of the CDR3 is TGTGCCAGCAGCGTAGGGTCAGGGGCTTGGCAGTTCTTC. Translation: CASSVGSGAWQFF.

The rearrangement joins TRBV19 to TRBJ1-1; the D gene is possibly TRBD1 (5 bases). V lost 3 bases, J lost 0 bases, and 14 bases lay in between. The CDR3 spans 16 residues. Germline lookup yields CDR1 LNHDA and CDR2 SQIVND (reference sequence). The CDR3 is CASSIKEGRMNTEAFF. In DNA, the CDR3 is TGTGCCAGTAGTATCAAGGAGGGGCGAATGAACACTGAAGCTTTCTTT.

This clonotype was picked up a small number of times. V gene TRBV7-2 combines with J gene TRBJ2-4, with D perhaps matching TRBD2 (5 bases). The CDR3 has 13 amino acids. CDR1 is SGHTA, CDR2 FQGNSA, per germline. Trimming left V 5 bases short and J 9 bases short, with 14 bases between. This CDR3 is CASSPGVVGIQYF. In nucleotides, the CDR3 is TGTGCCAGCAGCCCCGGGGTTGTGGGCATTCAGTACTTC.

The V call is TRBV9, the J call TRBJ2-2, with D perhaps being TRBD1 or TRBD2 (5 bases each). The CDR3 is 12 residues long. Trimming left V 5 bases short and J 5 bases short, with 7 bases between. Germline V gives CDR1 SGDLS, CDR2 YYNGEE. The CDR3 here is CASRGVTGELFF. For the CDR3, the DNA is TGTGCCAGCAGGGGGGTAACCGGGGAGCTGTTTTTT.

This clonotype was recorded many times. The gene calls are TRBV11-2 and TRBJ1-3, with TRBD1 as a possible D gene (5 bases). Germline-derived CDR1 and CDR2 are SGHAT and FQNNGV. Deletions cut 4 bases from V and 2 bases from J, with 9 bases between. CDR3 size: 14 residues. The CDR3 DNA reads TGTGCCAGCAGCTCGACAGCGACTGGAAACACCATATATTTT. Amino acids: CASSSTATGNTIYF.

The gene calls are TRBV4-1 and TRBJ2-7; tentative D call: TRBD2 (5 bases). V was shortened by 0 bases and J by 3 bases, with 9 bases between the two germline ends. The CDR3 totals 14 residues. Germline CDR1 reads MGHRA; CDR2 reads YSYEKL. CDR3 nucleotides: TGCGCCAGCAGCCAAGAGCCGGGGATCTACGAGCAGTACGTC. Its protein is CASSQEPGIYEQYV.

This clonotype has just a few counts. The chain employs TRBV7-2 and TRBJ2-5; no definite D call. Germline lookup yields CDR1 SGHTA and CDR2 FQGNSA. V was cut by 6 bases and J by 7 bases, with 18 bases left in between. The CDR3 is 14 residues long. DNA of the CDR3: TGTGCCAGCAGAGATCCGAGCCTAGTTGGGACCCAGTACTTC. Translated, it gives CASRDPSLVGTQYF.